The 21 T cell receptor beta chains below were found in one sample sequenced in a study of T-cell reconstitution after alpha-beta-depleted transplantation in children. Molecular barcoding with unique molecular identifiers was used for the TCRbeta library. TCRdb processed the PCR reads anew with MiXCR; each CDR3 protein has one entry. The sample lists about 400,000 distinct CDR3 sequences, roughly 20% seen once, with 3% to 4.5% in the top ten. The sample consisted of PBMCs from the stem cell graft donor, taken from the stem cell graft. The receptor set was obtained from a human donor who donated a stem cell graft to a child with acute myeloid leukemia.

This clonotype was counted ten times or more. DNA for the CDR3: TGTGCCAGCAGTTCTTGGGGAGATACGCAGTATTTT. It specifies CASSSWGDTQYF. This sequence joins TRBV12-3 or TRBV12-4 and TRBJ2-3; D uncertain. CDR3 length equals 12 residues. V shed 4 bases and J shed 5 bases, with 7 bases lying between them.

This clonotype was detected many times. The genes are TRBV7-2 and TRBJ2-1, with 13 bases fitting TRBD2. The CDR3 contains 15 residues. Per the germline V gene, CDR1 is SGHTA and CDR2 is FQGNSA. Unmatched junction bases numbered 7, after V lost 5 bases and J lost 9 bases. The CDR3 region has the DNA TGTGCCAGCAGCGCCGGGACTAGCGGGATTCGTGAGCAGTTCTTC. Its translation is CASSAGTSGIREQFF.

This clonotype was counted a few times. This chain links TRBV29-1 with TRBJ2-7; 7 nucleotides agree with TRBD2. The germline V gene has CDR1 SQVTM and CDR2 ANQGSEA. With 1 base clipped from V and 3 bases from J, the junction kept 3 bases outside the gene matches. The CDR3 length is 13 residues. DNA of the CDR3: TGCAGCGTTGAAGGAGAGCGGGACTACGAGCAGTACTTC. Its protein product is CSVEGERDYEQYF.

The rearrangement links TRBV28 to TRBJ1-5, with no clear D. The CDR3 is 13 amino acids. Germline V gene data show CDR1 as MDHEN and CDR2 as SYDVKM. Trimming removed 2 bases at V and 7 bases at J, with 9 bases between. The CDR3 sequence is CASSLEVQQPQHF. CDR3 DNA sequence: TGTGCCAGCAGTTTAGAGGTCCAGCAGCCCCAGCATTTT.

This clonotype was recorded at least ten times. The chain couples TRBV20-1 to TRBJ2-3; D remains ambiguous. The CDR3 loop spans 11 amino acids. CDR1 is DFQATT and CDR2 is SNEGSKA in the germline V gene (reference sequence). Trimming cost V 6 bases and J 6 bases, with 10 bases left between them. The CDR3 loop reads CSARRVDTQYF. For the CDR3, the DNA is TGCAGTGCCAGGAGAGTGGATACGCAGTATTTT.

V usage is TRBV10-2 and J usage is TRBJ1-5, with TRBD1 matching 10 bases. V shed 3 bases and J 6 bases; nucleotides not matched to a gene: 2. CDR3 length equals 14 residues. The germline CDR1 and CDR2 sequences are WSHSY and SAAADI. CDR3 amino acids: CASSDDRGLQPQHF. CDR3 coding DNA: TGCGCCAGCAGTGATGACAGGGGGCTTCAGCCCCAGCATTTT.

This clonotype was seen a few times. The chain recombines TRBV9 with TRBJ2-5; D unresolved. CDR1 and CDR2 from the germline V gene are SGDLS and YYNGEE. CDR3 size: 15 residues. With 2 bases removed from V and 0 bases from J, the gap between germline ends came to 11 bases. The CDR3 DNA sequence: TGTGCCAGCAGCGTCGGGCTTATGTACCAAGAGACCCAGTACTTC. It encodes CASSVGLMYQETQYF.

The chain has TRBV25-1 and TRBJ2-2; 12 bases are shared with TRBD2. Germline CDR1 reads MGHDK; CDR2 reads SYGVNS. The CDR3 covers 18 residues. The J segment lost 0 bases and the V segment lost 6 bases, leaving 8 bases of the junction unmatched. The CDR3 here is CASSGLAGRDANTGELFF. The CDR3 DNA follows: TGTGCCAGCAGCGGACTAGCGGGGAGGGATGCGAACACCGGGGAGCTGTTTTTT.

The chain uses TRBV27 and TRBJ2-3; maybe TRBD1 (5 bases). The CDR3 loop spans 14 amino acids. Germline V CDR1 and CDR2: MNHEY, SMNVEV (reference sequence). The ends were cut back, 2 bases at V and 6 bases at J, with 12 bases in the middle. The CDR3 loop is CASSLGAFADTQYF. CDR3 bases: TGTGCCAGCAGTTTAGGGGCATTTGCGGATACGCAGTATTTT.

This clonotype was detected a few times. This rearrangement joins TRBV29-1 to TRBJ2-5, with D unresolved. The CDR3 covers 10 residues. With 7 bases removed from V and 5 bases from J, the gap between germline ends came to 8 bases. Germline lookup yields CDR1 SQVTM and CDR2 ANQGSEA. The CDR3 sequence: CSGKEETQYF. The CDR3 DNA sequence: TGCAGCGGGAAGGAGGAGACCCAGTACTTC.

This clonotype occurred many times. The chain has TRBV7-2 and TRBJ2-3; tentatively, D is TRBD2 (6 bases). V lost 4 bases, J lost 0 bases, and 8 bases lay in between. CDR1 is SGHTA and CDR2 is FQGNSA in the germline V gene. This CDR3 contains 14 residues. The CDR3 region has the DNA TGTGCCAGCAGCTCGACTAGTAGCACAGATACGCAGTATTTT. Protein: CASSSTSSTDTQYF.

The chain recombines TRBV5-5 with TRBJ2-6; 7 bases line up with TRBD1. The germline CDR1 and CDR2 sequences are SGHKS and YYEKEE (reference sequence). V lost 0 bases and J lost 2; bases outside the gene matches: 2. This CDR3 is 16 amino acids long. CDR3 nucleotides: TGTGCCAGCAGCTTGGAAGGGGGCGCTGGGGCCAACGTCCTGACTTTC. Amino acid sequence: CASSLEGGAGANVLTF.

This clonotype was seen repeatedly, ten times or more. The chain is built from TRBV20-1 and TRBJ1-3; D might be TRBD1 (5 bases). The CDR3 runs 15 residues. CDR1 is DFQATT and CDR2 is SNEGSKA in the germline V gene (reference sequence). The V and J ends lost 4 bases and 0 bases respectively, with 13 bases between them. The CDR3 sequence is CSAISRTISGNTIYF. The CDR3 region has the DNA TGCAGTGCTATTTCCAGGACAATCTCTGGAAACACCATATATTTT.

The chain links TRBV7-8 to TRBJ2-5, with TRBD2 matching 9 bases. In germline, CDR1 is SGHVS, CDR2 FQNEAQ. V lost 7 bases to trimming and J lost 5 bases; unmatched junction nucleotides: 2. The CDR3 is 12 residues long. Here the CDR3 DNA reads TGTGCCAGCATGGCGGGAGGGGAGACCCAGTACTTC. This translates into CASMAGGETQYF.

The gene calls are TRBV9 and TRBJ2-7; TRBD1 matches 9 bases. This CDR3 region has 15 residues. With 0 bases clipped from V and 8 bases from J, the junction kept 9 bases outside the gene matches. Germline loops: CDR1 SGDLS, CDR2 YYNGEE. For the CDR3, the DNA is TGTGCCAGCAGCGTAGGGGGACAGGGAGCTACCCAGCAGTACTTC. Residues: CASSVGGQGATQQYF.

This clonotype was picked up a small number of times. The chain links TRBV4-1 to TRBJ2-7, with 8 nucleotides matching TRBD2. Unmatched junction bases numbered 8, after V lost 4 bases and J lost 3 bases. Germline V gene data show CDR1 as MGHRA and CDR2 as YSYEKL. The CDR3 runs to 15 residues. In DNA, the CDR3 is TGCGCCAGCAGCCCGACTAGCGTTGGGGACTACGAGCAGTACTTC. Its protein is CASSPTSVGDYEQYF.

This chain uses TRBV28 with TRBJ2-3; 12 bases are a match to TRBD2. Germline V CDR1 and CDR2: MDHEN, SYDVKM. The V and J ends lost 0 bases and 14 bases, in that order; junction bases with no gene match: 12. The CDR3 runs 16 residues. The CDR3 loop is CASSLWRLAGVADSYF. CDR3 DNA sequence: TGTGCCAGCAGTTTATGGCGACTAGCGGGAGTCGCGGACTCGTATTTT.

This clonotype has only a few counts. This chain connects TRBV2 to TRBJ1-2; weak D call: TRBD1 (6 bases). Trimming stripped 5 bases from V and 5 bases from J, with 12 bases between. This CDR3 has 13 amino acids. CDR1 and CDR2 from the germline V gene are SNHLY and FYNNEI. The CDR3 nucleotides read TGTGCCAGCAGTCGGGACACAAAGTATGGCTACACCTTC. Its protein is CASSRDTKYGYTF.

This rearrangement joins TRBV5-6 to TRBJ2-4; 9 positions match TRBD2. Looked up from germline, CDR1 is SGHDT and CDR2 is YYEEEE. This CDR3 has 13 residues. The junction had 5 bases not matched to a gene; V was cut back by 7 bases and J by 6 bases. DNA of the CDR3: TGTGCCAGCGAGACTAGCGGCAGAAACATTCAGTACTTC. The encoded protein is CASETSGRNIQYF.

This clonotype has just a few counts. V gene TRBV29-1 combines with J gene TRBJ2-1, with 13 positions matching TRBD2. Trimming at V came to 6 bases and at J to 8 bases, leaving 16 bases not matched to a gene. This CDR3 is 17 amino acids long. Germline CDR1 reads SQVTM; CDR2 reads ANQGSEA. CDR3 in DNA: TGCAGCGTCAAAGTGAGGACTAGCGGGAGTTTTATCGATGAGCAGTTCTTC. Its protein is CSVKVRTSGSFIDEQFF.

This clonotype has a count of ten or more. The chain links TRBV29-1 to TRBJ2-5; no reliable D call. This CDR3 region has 10 residues. V lost 7 bases to trimming and J lost 4 bases, with 7 bases between them. From germline, CDR1 is SQVTM and CDR2 ANQGSEA. DNA of the CDR3: TGCAGCGCCGGTACAGAGACCCAGTACTTC. It is translated as CSAGTETQYF.